This T cell receptor beta chain is drawn from a study of cytomegalovirus exposure and HLA in healthy donors. Healthy donors of bone marrow made up the group. The CDR3 has 18 amino acids. Looked up from germline, CDR1 is SGHTS and CDR2 is YDEGEE. The PCR had 60 Vbeta and 13 Jbeta primers. Only in-frame clones appear in the TCRdb table, and some are missing; sequencing was by immunoSEQ multiplex PCR. Here the sample spans about 99,000 clones, about 78% being singletons. Concerning this clone: One end of the junction is discordant with germline, which a read error may explain.

The sample consisted of PBMCs. This chain joins TRBV5-8 and TRBJ2-7, with 15 bases identical to TRBD2. This receptor was taken from a man between 40 and 49 years old in good health and CMV-seronegative. The CDR3 loop is CASSLGGLAGGASYEQHF. For the CDR3, the DNA is TGTGCCAGCAGCTTGGGGGGACTAGCGGGAGGAGCGTCCTACGAGCAGCACTTC.